Listed below are T cell receptor beta chains from one sample, sequenced in a study of regulatory T cells in long-lasting Graves disease. TCRdb re-derived calls from the multiplex PCR reads in MiXCR, one entry per CDR3 protein. The top ten clones hold roughly 9.7% of a sample with roughly 500,000 distinct CDR3 sequences, approximately 13% of them seen once. Another study also made use of these data, one on T cells in Graves' hyperthyroidism and ophthalmopathy.

The sample consisted of peripheral blood mononuclear cells (PBMCs), taken at new diagnosis, from a patient treated with antithyroid drugs. The receptors were gathered from a man aged 25 to 40 with Graves disease. Both conserved end residues are part of each CDR3. D genes are given only for firm matches. Not all rows give a size; the values are once, few, many and, for expanded clones, a class.

abundance: -; d_gene: -; j_gene: TRBJ1-6; v_gene: TRBV30; CDR3aa: CAWRVNSPLHF; CDR3nt: TGTGCCTGGAGGGTCAATTCACCCCTCCACTTT
abundance: many; d_gene: -; j_gene: TRBJ1-2; v_gene: TRBV12-3/TRBV12-4; CDR3aa: CASSWEGNYGYTF; CDR3nt: TGTGCCAGCAGTTGGGAGGGTAACTATGGCTACACCTTC
abundance: -; d_gene: TRBD2; j_gene: TRBJ2-5; v_gene: TRBV20-1; CDR3aa: CSAPGLAAGTQHF; CDR3nt: TGCAGTGCTCCAGGACTAGCGGCTGGGACCCAGCACTTC
abundance: many; d_gene: -; j_gene: TRBJ1-5; v_gene: TRBV10-3; CDR3aa: CAISHQNQPQHF; CDR3nt: TGTGCCATCAGTCACCAGAATCAGCCCCAGCATTTT
abundance: -; d_gene: -; j_gene: TRBJ2-5; v_gene: TRBV6-1; CDR3aa: CASRGGATGETQYF; CDR3nt: TGTGCCAGCCGCGGAGGGGCGACAGGGGAGACCCAGTACTTC
abundance: many; d_gene: TRBD1; j_gene: TRBJ1-1; v_gene: TRBV11-2; CDR3aa: CASSYGTEGTEAFF; CDR3nt: TGTGCCAGCAGCTACGGGACAGAGGGCACTGAAGCTTTCTTT
abundance: many; d_gene: -; j_gene: TRBJ2-5; v_gene: TRBV7-9; CDR3aa: CASSQDPTETQYF; CDR3nt: TGTGCCAGCAGCCAGGACCCAACGGAGACCCAGTACTTC
abundance: few; d_gene: -; j_gene: TRBJ2-7; v_gene: TRBV3-1; CDR3aa: CASSQRETMTYEQYF; CDR3nt: TGTGCCAGCAGCCAACGGGAAACGATGACCTACGAGCAGTACTTC
abundance: many; d_gene: -; j_gene: TRBJ2-2; v_gene: TRBV6-1; CDR3aa: CASRIVQGGTGELFF; CDR3nt: TGTGCCAGCAGGATCGTGCAGGGGGGAACCGGGGAGCTGTTTTTT
abundance: many; d_gene: -; j_gene: TRBJ2-7; v_gene: TRBV29-1; CDR3aa: CSVVPVRGTYEQYF; CDR3nt: TGCAGCGTTGTCCCTGTTAGAGGGACCTACGAGCAGTACTTC
abundance: many; d_gene: -; j_gene: TRBJ2-6; v_gene: TRBV6-1; CDR3aa: CASRSGMVPSAGANVLTF; CDR3nt: TGTGCCAGCAGGTCCGGGATGGTCCCGTCGGCTGGGGCCAACGTCCTGACTTTC
abundance: many; d_gene: -; j_gene: TRBJ2-1; v_gene: TRBV2; CDR3aa: CASLPPGKFF; CDR3nt: TGTGCCAGCCTTCCCCCAGGGAAGTTCTTC
abundance: many; d_gene: TRBD2; j_gene: TRBJ2-1; v_gene: TRBV20-1; CDR3aa: CSARDRRGLAGANEQFF; CDR3nt: TGCAGTGCTAGAGATCGAAGGGGACTAGCGGGCGCCAATGAGCAGTTCTTC
abundance: -; d_gene: -; j_gene: TRBJ2-2; v_gene: TRBV6-1; CDR3aa: CASTRGLSTGGLLF; CDR3nt: TGTGCCAGCACCCGGGGACTATCAACCGGGGGGCTGCTTTTT
abundance: few; d_gene: -; j_gene: TRBJ2-5; v_gene: TRBV10-3; CDR3aa: CAISEQPSGVGETQYF; CDR3nt: TGTGCCATCAGTGAGCAACCTTCCGGGGTTGGGGAGACCCAGTACTTC
abundance: many; d_gene: -; j_gene: TRBJ2-7; v_gene: TRBV5-1; CDR3aa: CASSRTVNSYEQYF; CDR3nt: TGCGCCAGCAGCCGGACAGTCAACTCCTACGAGCAGTACTTC
abundance: many; d_gene: -; j_gene: TRBJ2-6; v_gene: TRBV5-1; CDR3aa: CASSLTLSVSGANVLTF; CDR3nt: TGCGCCAGCAGCTTGACCTTGAGCGTGTCTGGGGCCAACGTCCTGACTTTC
abundance: many; d_gene: TRBD2; j_gene: TRBJ2-5; v_gene: TRBV6-1; CDR3aa: CASTYSGRVFQETQYF; CDR3nt: TGTGCCAGCACCTACAGCGGGAGAGTATTCCAAGAGACCCAGTACTTC
abundance: many; d_gene: -; j_gene: TRBJ1-2; v_gene: TRBV30; CDR3aa: CAWMRGQGYTF; CDR3nt: TGTGCCTGGATGCGGGGGCAAGGCTACACCTTC
abundance: few; d_gene: TRBD1; j_gene: TRBJ1-6; v_gene: TRBV24-1; CDR3aa: CATSDSRQGTDSPLHF; CDR3nt: TGTGCCACCAGTGATTCCCGACAGGGTACAGATTCACCCCTCCACTTT
abundance: many; d_gene: -; j_gene: TRBJ2-1; v_gene: TRBV12-3/TRBV12-4; CDR3aa: CASSPLEGEQFF; CDR3nt: TGTGCCAGCAGTCCTTTAGAGGGTGAGCAGTTCTTC
abundance: many; d_gene: TRBD2; j_gene: TRBJ2-1; v_gene: TRBV12-3/TRBV12-4; CDR3aa: CASSLETGGFNEQFF; CDR3nt: TGTGCCAGCAGTTTAGAGACGGGAGGCTTTAATGAGCAGTTCTTC
abundance: -; d_gene: -; j_gene: TRBJ1-3; v_gene: TRBV28; CDR3aa: CASSSGRLGKNTIYF; CDR3nt: TGTGCCAGCAGCTCCGGCAGGTTGGGGAAAAACACCATATATTTT
abundance: many; d_gene: -; j_gene: TRBJ2-2; v_gene: TRBV7-2; CDR3aa: CASSLVGSAGELFF; CDR3nt: TGTGCCAGCAGCTTGGTTGGGTCGGCCGGGGAGCTGTTTTTT
abundance: -; d_gene: TRBD2; j_gene: TRBJ2-1; v_gene: TRBV6-2/TRBV6-3; CDR3aa: CASSYGSGLDSGEQFF; CDR3nt: TGTGCCAGCAGTTACGGGTCGGGACTAGACAGTGGTGAGCAGTTCTTC
abundance: many; d_gene: -; j_gene: TRBJ2-3; v_gene: TRBV5-1; CDR3aa: CASSLEQARDTQYF; CDR3nt: TGCGCCAGCAGCTTGGAGCAGGCACGGGATACGCAGTATTTT
abundance: -; d_gene: TRBD2; j_gene: TRBJ2-2; v_gene: TRBV2; CDR3aa: CARARLAGEETGELFF; CDR3nt: TGTGCCAGGGCCCGACTAGCGGGAGAGGAAACCGGGGAGCTGTTTTTT
abundance: -; d_gene: -; j_gene: TRBJ2-7; v_gene: TRBV15; CDR3aa: CATSRDSRASYEQYF; CDR3nt: TGTGCCACCAGCAGAGACTCCCGTGCCTCCTACGAGCAGTACTTC